This entry features one T cell receptor (beta chain) sequence. Its antigen is undetermined. Primers included in the PCR were 60 Vbeta and 13 Jbeta primers. Clones were read by immunoSEQ multiplex PCR, and TCRdb kept only the in-frame ones, dropping some. The data show 200,000 to 250,000 clones, over 75% seen once. V lost 0 bases and J 4 bases, leaving 8 bases between the germline ends. The germline V gene encodes CDR1 SGHRS and CDR2 YFSETQ. This CDR3 contains 14 residues. The entry originates in a study of cytomegalovirus exposure and HLA in healthy donors. The study's findings and limits: Further analysis was carried out later, and it showed several of the most significant clusters appearing linked to common viral pathogens. The authors listed approximately 150 TCR beta chains as cytomegalovirus-associated.

This sequence was found in a girl aged 2 to 9 in good health and CMV-seronegative. Source material: PBMCs. This sequence joins TRBV5-1 and TRBJ2-1; D gene unclear. CDR3 in DNA: TGCGCCAGCAGCTTGGGGGTAGCTTACAATGAGCAGTTCTTC. Its protein product is CASSLGVAYNEQFF.